This T cell receptor (beta chain) was documented in a study of shared clonotypes between healthy human individuals (TCRdb year 2020). With respect to the entire study: The cohort comprised a couple of women and a few men aged 18 to 49 years. For each donor, three plates each were used for CD4 naive and CD4 memory, two plates were used for CD8 naive, and one plate was used for CD8 memory. To estimate repertoire size and how much clonotype sharing occurs between individuals, the study deeply sequenced the blood TCR repertoires of several healthy adults. To increase sequencing depth and limit assay-specific biases, different laboratories used diverse techniques to prepare libraries and sequence TCR repertoires. Between about 0.8 and 8.9 billion PBMCs per donor were obtained by leukapheresis. Results the study describes overall, beyond this receptor: Based on pairwise subsampling, the degree of clonotype sharing among donors was expected to be affected by sequencing depth. Sampling was restricted to blood, and TCR repertoires in tissues likely differ from the TCR repertoires found in blood. Because the study included a small number of donors, the genetic and exposure-history diversity represented was limited. Naive subsets generally had larger estimated clonotype richness than memory subsets. Incomplete sequencing was indicated by rarefaction of sorted-subset datasets, despite the large sequencing depth. About 5% of naive CD4, 3.5% of naive CD8, approximately 2.2% of memory CD4, and about 0.4% of memory CD8 clonotypes were shared across a few donors. Higher generation probabilities were observed for clonotypes shared by all four sorted-subset donors than for non-shared clonotypes.

The donors were healthy, HIV-negative adults who had no recently reported acute infections or vaccinations. Every donor was a Caucasian adult living in Nashville, Tennessee, USA. CD4+ T cells were enriched through magnetic negative selection, after which naive cells were positively selected on CD45RA and the remaining negative fraction served as the memory subset. Blood was collected by leukapheresis, and PBMCs were isolated by Ficoll-Histopaque density gradient centrifugation and then cryopreserved in liquid nitrogen vapor phase. Analytical flow cytometry was used to check the purity and quantity of each magnetically sorted T cell population. Each sorted fraction had its genomic DNA isolated and then quantified by UV absorbance on a Nanodrop 2000c. At the junction V is shortened by 3 bases and J by 0 bases, with 12 bases in between. The CDR3 measures 17 amino acids from cysteine to phenylalanine. Here the CDR3 DNA is all that survives: 51 bases in frame from base 1. CDR1 and CDR2, per the germline V gene (reference sequence), are MNHEY and SMNVEV.

Using the deep immunoSEQ assay, TCR CDR3 regions were amplified from genomic DNA by multiplex PCR. Genomic DNA extracted from each cell subset was distributed evenly over all wells of several immunoSEQ 96-well plates, and each plate served as one replicate. For sorted subsets, each replicate PCR was loaded with about 0.2 ug genomic DNA, equivalent to 30,000 to 35,000 T cell genomes. Purified libraries were quantified with a Qubit 3.0 fluorometer, sized on a Bioanalyzer 2100, and re-quantified with the KAPA Library Quantification kit. A separate single-read 150-cycle Illumina NextSeq 550 flow cell was used to sequence each immunoSEQ 96-well plate. The paper's data handling went like this. Because the immunoSEQ output held only junctional sequences and lacked quality scores, the filtering could not match the filtering applied to full-length reads. Sequences were annotated with PyIR, a Python wrapper for IgBLAST v1.9, and V/J genes and CDR3 were assigned using IMGT germline references. Reads were removed for weak V/J assignments (E-value above 1e-6), missing CDR3, stop codons, out-of-frame junctions, or ambiguous translated residues. V3J clonotypes were defined as sequences sharing the same inferred V gene, J gene, and CDR3 amino acid sequence. Percentage overlap between repertoires was computed as shared unique clonotypes divided by the size of the smaller repertoire. Three approaches were used to assess repertoire richness: RTK rarefaction, the Chao1 estimator, and Recon v2.1 estimates of unobserved clonotypes. Generation probabilities were computed with OLGA for all TCRbeta clonotypes obtained by the gDNA method from several donors. As stored in TCRdb, this immuneACCESS dataset retains in-frame rearrangements with V and J assigned. A fraction of the clones does not appear; measured against another copy, unresolved V genes explain less than half of the discrepancy, and the remainder lacks a known reason. The D gene and trimming were derived from the DNA, and the V and J assignments and clone size from that table. Present in this sample are over a million clones, more than 75% of which were seen just once. The top ten clonotypes cover 0.5% to 0.65% of the sample.

As concerns this clone: The specificity of this receptor is unknown. There are no base qualities to consult, and no much larger clone falls within one base.

The sequence links TRBV27 to TRBJ2-6; confidence is insufficient to name the D gene. The sequenced sample was memory CD4+ T cells from PBMCs. The intended sense of this specimen's cell subset or site label: CD45RA-negative fraction. The sequence derives from a man between 18 and 35 years old in good health. Some clones in this sample may be carry-over from other donors' samples. In nucleotides, the sequence is TGTGCCAGCAGTTTTGCCAGGTTCTCCTCTGGGGCCAACGTCCTGACTTTC. This codes for CASSFARFSSGANVLTF.